This section outlines one T cell receptor (beta chain) sequence together with its context. Its antigen is unknown. This entry comes from a study of T-cell memory formation after mild COVID-19. Between the trimmed V and J ends, which lost 3 bases and 3 bases, there was a span of 15 bases. CDR3 length equals 16 residues. TCRdb called the 5' RACE reads again in MiXCR, with one record for every CDR3 protein. The table has 210,000 or so distinct CDR3 sequences, approximately 20% seen once. Findings and caveats of the study: The appearance of some responding clones in pre-infection memory suggested that cross-reactive memory joined. Clones contracting across day 15 to 85 had a balanced CD4/CD8 profile; later expanding clones leaned CD4+.

This TCR was sampled from an adult woman who had mild COVID-19 (a few samples of this study predate the infection). Cell type and time point are not known. The V and J genes are TRBV12-3 or TRBV12-4 and TRBJ2-1, with TRBD2 as a possible D gene (6 bases). The sequenced sample was PBMCs or a T cell subset sorted from them (not recorded which). The CDR3 DNA sequence: TGTGCCAGCAGTTTGGGGGTAGCGGAGATCTACAATGAGCAGTTCTTC. Encoded protein: CASSLGVAEIYNEQFF.